This TCR beta chain was found in a study of regulatory T cells in long-lasting Graves disease. Study-wide results and limits: It is possible that accuracy was reduced by the small size of the sample.

This clonotype appeared a few times. Its antigen is as yet unknown. As for time point: newly diagnosed GD, antithyroid drugs for less than 3 months. RNA extracted from PBMCs served as the sequencing template. Library construction for TCR beta used iRepertoire HTBI primers and Arm-PCR of CDR3 regions. TCRdb re-derived calls from the multiplex PCR reads in MiXCR, one entry per CDR3 protein. The data show about 460,000 distinct CDR3 sequences, 14% seen once. In addition, the sample was reused for a study of T cells in Graves' hyperthyroidism and ophthalmopathy.

The sequence came from a woman aged 50 to 60 with Graves disease. The sample consisted of peripheral blood mononuclear cells (PBMCs), taken at new diagnosis, from a patient treated with antithyroid drugs.

Here the CDR3 DNA reads TGTGCCAGCAGCCCCCCGGACGAAATCTACGAGCAGTACTTC. Encoded protein: CASSPPDEIYEQYF. The chain is built from TRBV12-3 or TRBV12-4 and TRBJ2-7; D is unresolved. Between the trimmed V and J ends, which lost 6 bases and 3 bases, there was a span of 15 bases. The CDR3 is 14 residues long.